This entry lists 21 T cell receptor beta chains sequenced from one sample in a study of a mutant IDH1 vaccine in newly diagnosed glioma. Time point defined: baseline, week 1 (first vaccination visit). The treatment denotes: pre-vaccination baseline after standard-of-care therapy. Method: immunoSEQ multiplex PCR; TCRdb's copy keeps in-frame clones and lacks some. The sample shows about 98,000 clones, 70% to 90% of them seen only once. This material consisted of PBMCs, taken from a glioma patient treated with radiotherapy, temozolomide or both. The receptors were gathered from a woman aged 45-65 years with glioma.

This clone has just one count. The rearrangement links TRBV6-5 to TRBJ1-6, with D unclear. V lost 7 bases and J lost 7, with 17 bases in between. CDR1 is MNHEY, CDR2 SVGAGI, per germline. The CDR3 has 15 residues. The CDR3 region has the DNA TGTGCCAGCACCTTTTGGGAAGGAAGAAATTCACCCCTCCACTTT. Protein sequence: CASTFWEGRNSPLHF.

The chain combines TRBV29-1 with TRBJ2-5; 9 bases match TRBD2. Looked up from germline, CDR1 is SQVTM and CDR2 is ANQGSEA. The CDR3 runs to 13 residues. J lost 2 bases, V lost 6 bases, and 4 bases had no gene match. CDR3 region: CSVRTSAQETQYF. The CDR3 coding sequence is TGCAGCGTCCGGACTAGCGCTCAAGAGACCCAGTACTTC.

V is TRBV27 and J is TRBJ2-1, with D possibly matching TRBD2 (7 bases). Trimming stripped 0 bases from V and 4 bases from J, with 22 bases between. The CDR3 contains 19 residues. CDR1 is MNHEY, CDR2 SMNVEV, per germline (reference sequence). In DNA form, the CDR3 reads TGTGCCAGCAGTTTATCAGGGGGTGAGAGGGAGGGCCTATACAATGAGCAGTTCTTC. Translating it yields CASSLSGGEREGLYNEQFF.

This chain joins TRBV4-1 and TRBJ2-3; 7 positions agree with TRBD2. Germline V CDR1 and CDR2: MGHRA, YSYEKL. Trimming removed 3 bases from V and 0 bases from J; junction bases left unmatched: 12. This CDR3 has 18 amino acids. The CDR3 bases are TGCGCCAGCAGCCATTCCGGACTAGTACTGGCTAGCACAGATACGCAGTATTTT. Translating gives CASSHSGLVLASTDTQYF.

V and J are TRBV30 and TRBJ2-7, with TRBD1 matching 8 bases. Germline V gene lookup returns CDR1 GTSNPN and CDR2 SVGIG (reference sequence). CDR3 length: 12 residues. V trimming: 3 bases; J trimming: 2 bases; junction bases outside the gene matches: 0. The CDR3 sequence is CAWRTGAYEQYF. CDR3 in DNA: TGTGCCTGGAGGACAGGGGCCTACGAGCAGTACTTC.

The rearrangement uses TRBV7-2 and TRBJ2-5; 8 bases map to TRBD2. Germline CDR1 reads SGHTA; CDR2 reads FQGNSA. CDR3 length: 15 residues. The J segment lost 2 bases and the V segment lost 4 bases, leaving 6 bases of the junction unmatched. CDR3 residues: CASSWSGGLQETQYF. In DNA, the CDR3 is TGTGCCAGCAGCTGGAGCGGGGGACTACAAGAGACCCAGTACTTC.

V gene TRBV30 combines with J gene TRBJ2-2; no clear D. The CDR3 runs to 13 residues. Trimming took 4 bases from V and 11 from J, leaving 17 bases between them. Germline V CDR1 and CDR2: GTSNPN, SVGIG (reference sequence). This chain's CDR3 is CAWTSTSKRELFF. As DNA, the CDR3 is TGTGCCTGGACCTCTACGAGTAAGCGAGAGCTGTTTTTT.

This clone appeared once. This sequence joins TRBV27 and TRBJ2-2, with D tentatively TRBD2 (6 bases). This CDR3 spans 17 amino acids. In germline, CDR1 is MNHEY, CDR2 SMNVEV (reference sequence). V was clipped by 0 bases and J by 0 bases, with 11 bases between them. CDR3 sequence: CASSLSIGDSNTGELFF. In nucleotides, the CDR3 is TGTGCCAGCAGTTTATCGATAGGGGACTCGAACACCGGGGAGCTGTTTTTT.

CDR3 nucleotide sequence: TGTGCCAGCAGCCCCACCTTCACCGATGGCTACACCTTC. It specifies CASSPTFTDGYTF. The rearrangement links TRBV11-2 to TRBJ1-2; D is ambiguous. This CDR3 has 13 amino acids. In germline, CDR1 is SGHAT, CDR2 FQNNGV. Trimming removed 5 bases from V and 6 bases from J, with 13 bases in between.

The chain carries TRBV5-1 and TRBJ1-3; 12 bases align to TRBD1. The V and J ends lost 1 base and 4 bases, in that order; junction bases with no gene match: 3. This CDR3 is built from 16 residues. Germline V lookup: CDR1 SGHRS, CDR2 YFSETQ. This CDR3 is CASSLMGQGAGNTIYF. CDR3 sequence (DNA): TGCGCCAGCAGCTTGATGGGACAGGGGGCCGGAAACACCATATATTTT.

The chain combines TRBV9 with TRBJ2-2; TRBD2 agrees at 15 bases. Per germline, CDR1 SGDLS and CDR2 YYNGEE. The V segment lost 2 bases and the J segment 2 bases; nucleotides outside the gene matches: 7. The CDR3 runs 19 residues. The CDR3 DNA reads TGTGCCAGCAGCGTGGGGACTAGCGGGAGGCGGAGAAACACCGGGGAGCTGTTTTTT. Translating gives CASSVGTSGRRRNTGELFF.

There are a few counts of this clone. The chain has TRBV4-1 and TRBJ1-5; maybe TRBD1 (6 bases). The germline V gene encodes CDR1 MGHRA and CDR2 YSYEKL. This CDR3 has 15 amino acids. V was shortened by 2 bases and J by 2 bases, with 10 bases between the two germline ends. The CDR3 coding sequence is TGCGCCAGCAGCCAACGGGGGCCGGGCAATCAGCCCCAGCATTTT. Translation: CASSQRGPGNQPQHF.

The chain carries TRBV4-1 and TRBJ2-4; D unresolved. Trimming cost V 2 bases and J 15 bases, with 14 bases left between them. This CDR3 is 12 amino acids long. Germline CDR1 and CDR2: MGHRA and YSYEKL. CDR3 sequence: CASSQLGLLRYF. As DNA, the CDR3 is TGCGCCAGCAGCCAACTAGGTCTTCTACGGTACTTC.

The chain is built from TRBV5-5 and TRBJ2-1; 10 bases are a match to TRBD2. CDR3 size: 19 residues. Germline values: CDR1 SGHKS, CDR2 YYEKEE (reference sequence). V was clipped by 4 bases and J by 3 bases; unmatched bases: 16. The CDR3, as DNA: TGTGCCAGCAGCCGCGGTCTGAGCGGGAGGGGGGACTACTACAATGAGCAGTTCTTC. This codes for CASSRGLSGRGDYYNEQFF. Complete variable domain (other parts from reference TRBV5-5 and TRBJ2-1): DAGVTQSPTHLIKTRGQQVTLRCSPISGHKSVSWYQQVLGQGPQFIFQYYEKEERGRGNFPDRFSARQFPNYSSELNVNALLLGDSALYLCASSRGLSGRGDYYNEQFFGPGTRLTVL.

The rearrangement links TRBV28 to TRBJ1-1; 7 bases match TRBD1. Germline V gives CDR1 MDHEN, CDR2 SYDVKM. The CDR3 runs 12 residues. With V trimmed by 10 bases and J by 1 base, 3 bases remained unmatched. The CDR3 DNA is TGTGCCATAAACAGGGGGAACACTGAAGCTTTCTTT. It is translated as CAINRGNTEAFF. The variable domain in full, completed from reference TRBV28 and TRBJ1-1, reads DVKVTQSSRYLVKRTGEKVFLECVQDMDHENMFWYRQDPGLGLRLIYFSYDVKMKEKGDIPEGYSVSREKKERFSLILESASTNQTSMYLCAINRGNTEAFFGQGTRLTVV.

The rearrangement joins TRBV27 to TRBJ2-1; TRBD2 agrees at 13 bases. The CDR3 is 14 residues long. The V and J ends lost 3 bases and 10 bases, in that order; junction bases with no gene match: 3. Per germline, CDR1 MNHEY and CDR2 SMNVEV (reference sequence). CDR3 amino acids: CASSFGLAGVEQFF. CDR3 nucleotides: TGTGCCAGCAGTTTCGGACTAGCGGGAGTAGAGCAGTTCTTC.

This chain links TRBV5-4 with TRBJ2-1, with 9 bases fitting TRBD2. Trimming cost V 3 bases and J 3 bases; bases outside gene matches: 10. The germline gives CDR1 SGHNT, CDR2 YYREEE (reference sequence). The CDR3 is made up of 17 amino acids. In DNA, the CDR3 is TGTGCCAGCAGCTCCGGGGGGCCTAGCGGGAACTACAATGAGCAGTTCTTC. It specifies CASSSGGPSGNYNEQFF.

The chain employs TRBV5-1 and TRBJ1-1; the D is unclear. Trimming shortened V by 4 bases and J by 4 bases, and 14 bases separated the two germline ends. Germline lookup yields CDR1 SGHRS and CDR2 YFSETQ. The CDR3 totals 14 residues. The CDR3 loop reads CASSGGSGGTEAFF. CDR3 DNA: TGCGCCAGCAGCGGAGGATCGGGAGGCACTGAAGCTTTCTTT.

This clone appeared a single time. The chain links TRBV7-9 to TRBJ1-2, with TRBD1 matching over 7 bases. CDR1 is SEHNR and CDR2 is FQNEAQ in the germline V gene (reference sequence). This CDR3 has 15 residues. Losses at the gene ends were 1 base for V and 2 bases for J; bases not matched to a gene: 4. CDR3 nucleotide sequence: TGTGCCAGCAGCTTAGGCGGGACAGCAAACTATGGCTACACCTTC. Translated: CASSLGGTANYGYTF.

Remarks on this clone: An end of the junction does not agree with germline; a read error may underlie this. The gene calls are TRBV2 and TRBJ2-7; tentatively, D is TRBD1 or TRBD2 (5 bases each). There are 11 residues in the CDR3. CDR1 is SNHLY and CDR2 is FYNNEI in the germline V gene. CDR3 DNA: TGTGCCATCAGTTCGGGACCCGAGCAGTACTTC. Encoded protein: CAISSGPEQYF.

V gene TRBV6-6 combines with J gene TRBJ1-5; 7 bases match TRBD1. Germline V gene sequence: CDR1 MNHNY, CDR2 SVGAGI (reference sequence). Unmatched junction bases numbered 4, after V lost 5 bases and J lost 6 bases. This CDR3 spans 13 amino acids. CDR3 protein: CASSKGGPQPQHF. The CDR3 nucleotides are TGTGCCAGCAGTAAAGGGGGCCCTCAGCCCCAGCATTTT.